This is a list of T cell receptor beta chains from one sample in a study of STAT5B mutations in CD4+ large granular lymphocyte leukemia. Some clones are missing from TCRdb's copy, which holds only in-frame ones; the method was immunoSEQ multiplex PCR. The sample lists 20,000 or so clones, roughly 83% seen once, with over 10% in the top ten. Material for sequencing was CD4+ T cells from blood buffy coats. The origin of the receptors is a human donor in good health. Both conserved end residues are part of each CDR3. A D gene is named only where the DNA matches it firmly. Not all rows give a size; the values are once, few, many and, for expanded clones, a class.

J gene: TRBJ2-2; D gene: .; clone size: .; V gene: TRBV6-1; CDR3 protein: CASRSMSPGELFF; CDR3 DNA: TGTGCCAGCAGATCTATGTCCCCCGGGGAGCTGTTTTTT
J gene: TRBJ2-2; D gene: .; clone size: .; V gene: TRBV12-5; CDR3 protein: CASALLPLGTTGELFF; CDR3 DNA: TGTGCTAGTGCCCTGTTGCCCCTCGGAACGACCGGGGAGCTGTTTTTT
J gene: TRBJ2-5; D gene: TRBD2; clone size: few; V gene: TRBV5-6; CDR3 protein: CASSRAGGWETQYF; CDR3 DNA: TGTGCCAGCAGCCGAGCGGGAGGGTGGGAGACCCAGTACTTC
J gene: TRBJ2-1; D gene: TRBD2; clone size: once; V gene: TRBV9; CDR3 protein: CASSPSGSGRANEQFF; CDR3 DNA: TGTGCCAGCAGCCCCTCAGGGAGCGGGAGGGCCAATGAGCAGTTCTTC
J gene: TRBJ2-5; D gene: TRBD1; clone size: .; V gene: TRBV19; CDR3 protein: CASSKGQGGETQYF; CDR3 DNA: TGTGCCAGTAGTAAGGGACAGGGGGGAGAGACCCAGTACTTC
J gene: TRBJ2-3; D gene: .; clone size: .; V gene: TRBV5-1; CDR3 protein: CASSLPQGTDTQYF; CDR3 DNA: TGCGCCAGCAGCTTGCCGCAGGGCACAGATACGCAGTATTTT
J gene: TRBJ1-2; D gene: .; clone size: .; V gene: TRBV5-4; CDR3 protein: CASSQDGYGYTF; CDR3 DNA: TGTGCCAGCAGCCAGGACGGATATGGCTACACCTTC
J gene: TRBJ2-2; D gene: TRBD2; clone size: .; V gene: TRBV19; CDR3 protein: CASRGLAGGGTGELFF; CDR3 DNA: TGTGCCAGTAGGGGACTAGCGGGAGGCGGAACCGGGGAGCTGTTTTTT
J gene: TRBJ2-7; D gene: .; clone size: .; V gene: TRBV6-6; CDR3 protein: CASSYDSSYEQYF; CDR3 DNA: TGTGCCAGCAGTTACGACAGCTCCTACGAGCAGTACTTC
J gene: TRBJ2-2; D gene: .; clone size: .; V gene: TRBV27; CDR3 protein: CASKERGMNTGELFF; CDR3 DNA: TGTGCCAGCAAGGAAAGGGGGATGAACACCGGGGAGCTGTTTTTT
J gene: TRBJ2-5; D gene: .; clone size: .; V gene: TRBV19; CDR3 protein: CASSMGETQYF; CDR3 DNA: TGTGCCAGTAGTATGGGAGAGACCCAGTACTTC
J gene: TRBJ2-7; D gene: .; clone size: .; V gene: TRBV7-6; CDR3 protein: CASSLDSTGSPFQYF; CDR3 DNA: TGTGCCAGCAGCTTAGATTCAACCGGGTCCCCTTTTCAGTACTTC
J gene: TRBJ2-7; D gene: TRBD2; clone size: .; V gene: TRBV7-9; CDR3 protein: CASSPGLAGDHEQYF; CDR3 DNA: TGTGCCAGCAGCCCTGGACTAGCGGGCGATCACGAGCAGTACTTC
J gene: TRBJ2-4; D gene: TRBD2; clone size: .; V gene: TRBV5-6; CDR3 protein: CASSPRGGWDENIQYF; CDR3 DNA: TGTGCCAGCAGCCCCCGGGGGGGGTGGGATGAAAACATTCAGTACTTC
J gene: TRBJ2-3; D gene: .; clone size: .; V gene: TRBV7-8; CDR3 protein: CASSKPTIEQYF; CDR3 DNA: TGTGCCAGCAGCAAACCAACTATCGAGCAGTATTTT
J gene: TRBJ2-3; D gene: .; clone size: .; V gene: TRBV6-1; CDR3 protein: CASSETQTGSKYF; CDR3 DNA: TGTGCCAGCAGTGAAACCCAGACAGGATCGAAGTATTTT
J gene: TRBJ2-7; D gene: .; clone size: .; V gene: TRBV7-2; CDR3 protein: CASNSPQGREQYF; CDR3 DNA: TGTGCCAGCAACTCTCCCCAGGGGCGCGAGCAGTACTTC
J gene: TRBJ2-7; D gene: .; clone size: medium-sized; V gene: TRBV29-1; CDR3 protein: CSARGGQGGSYEQYF; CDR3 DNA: TGCAGCGCTCGAGGAGGGCAGGGGGGCTCCTACGAGCAGTACTTC
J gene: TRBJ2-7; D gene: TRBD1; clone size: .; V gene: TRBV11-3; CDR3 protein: CASSPGQGKAYEQYF; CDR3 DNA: TGTGCCAGCAGCCCGGGACAGGGGAAGGCCTACGAGCAGTACTTC
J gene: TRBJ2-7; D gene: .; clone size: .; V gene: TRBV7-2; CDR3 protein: CASSLNQGGTEQYF; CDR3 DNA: TGTGCCAGCAGCTTAAATCAGGGGGGCACCGAGCAGTACTTC
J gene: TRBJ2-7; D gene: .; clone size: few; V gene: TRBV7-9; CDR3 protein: CASSPANQASEQYF; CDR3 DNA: TGTGCCAGCAGCCCGGCCAACCAAGCAAGCGAGCAGTACTTC
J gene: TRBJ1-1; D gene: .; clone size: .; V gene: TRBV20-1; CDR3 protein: CSAPPPEAFF; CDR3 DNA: TGCAGTGCTCCTCCCCCTGAAGCTTTCTTT
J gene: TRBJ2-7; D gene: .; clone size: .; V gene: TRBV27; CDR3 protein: CASSREVGRNYEQYF; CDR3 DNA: TGTGCCAGCAGTAGAGAGGTCGGACGAAACTACGAGCAGTACTTC
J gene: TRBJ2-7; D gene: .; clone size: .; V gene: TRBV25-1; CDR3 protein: CASSGDPFSYEQYF; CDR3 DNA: TGTGCCAGCAGTGGGGACCCTTTCTCCTACGAGCAGTACTTC
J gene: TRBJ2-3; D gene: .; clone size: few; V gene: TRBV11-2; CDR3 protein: CASSPGVTDTQYF; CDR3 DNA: TGTGCCAGCAGCCCAGGGGTCACAGATACGCAGTATTTT
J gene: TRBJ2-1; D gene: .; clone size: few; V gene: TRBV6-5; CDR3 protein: CASSYGSEFGNEQFF; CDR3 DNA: TGTGCCAGCAGTTACGGGAGCGAGTTTGGGAATGAGCAGTTCTTC
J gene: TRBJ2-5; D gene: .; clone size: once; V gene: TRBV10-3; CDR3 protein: CAISRGQETQYF; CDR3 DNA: TGTGCCATCAGCCGGGGACAAGAGACCCAGTACTTC
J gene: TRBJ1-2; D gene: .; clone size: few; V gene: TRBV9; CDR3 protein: CASSVDKGVSYTF; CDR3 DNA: TGTGCCAGCAGCGTAGATAAAGGCGTCAGCTACACCTTC
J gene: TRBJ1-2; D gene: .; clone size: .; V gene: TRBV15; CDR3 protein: CATSRERGIYGYTF; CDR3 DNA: TGTGCCACCAGCAGAGAACGGGGTATCTATGGCTACACCTTC
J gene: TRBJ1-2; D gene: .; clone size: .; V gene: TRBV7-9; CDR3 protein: CASSSGLIRPYGYTF; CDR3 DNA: TGTGCCAGCAGCTCAGGTCTAATCCGGCCCTATGGCTACACCTTC
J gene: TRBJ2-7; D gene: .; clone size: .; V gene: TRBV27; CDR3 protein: CASSSTGGRISYEQYF; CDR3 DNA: TGTGCCAGCAGTTCCACCGGAGGGCGTATCTCCTACGAGCAGTACTTC
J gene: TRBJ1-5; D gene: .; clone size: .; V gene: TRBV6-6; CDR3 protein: CASSSGQVQPQHF; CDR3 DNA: TGTGCCAGCAGTTCAGGGCAGGTCCAGCCCCAGCATTTT
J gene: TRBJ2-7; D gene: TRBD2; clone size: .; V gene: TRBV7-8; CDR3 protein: CASSLGGLAGGAYEQYF; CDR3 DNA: TGTGCCAGCAGCTTAGGTGGTCTAGCGGGAGGAGCCTACGAGCAGTACTTC
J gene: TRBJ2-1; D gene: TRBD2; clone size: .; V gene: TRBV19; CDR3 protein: CASSLNGLSGTYNEQFF; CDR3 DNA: TGTGCCAGTAGCTTGAACGGGTTGAGCGGGACCTACAATGAGCAGTTCTTC
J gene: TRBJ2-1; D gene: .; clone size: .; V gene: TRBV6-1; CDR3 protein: CASSGGTPGADEQFF; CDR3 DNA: TGTGCCAGCAGTGGGGGGACGCCCGGGGCGGATGAGCAGTTCTTC
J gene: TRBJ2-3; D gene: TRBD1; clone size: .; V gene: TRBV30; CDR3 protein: CAWSVPRGLSTDTQYF; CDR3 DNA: TGTGCCTGGAGTGTCCCCAGGGGGCTGAGCACAGATACGCAGTATTTT
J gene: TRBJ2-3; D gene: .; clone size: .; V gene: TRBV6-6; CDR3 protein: CASSPKDTQYF; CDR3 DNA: TGTGCCAGCAGTCCGAAAGATACGCAGTATTTT
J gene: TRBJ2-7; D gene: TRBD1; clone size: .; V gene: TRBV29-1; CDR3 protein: CSALKWTGDYEQYF; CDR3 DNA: TGCAGCGCCCTGAAATGGACAGGGGACTACGAGCAGTACTTC
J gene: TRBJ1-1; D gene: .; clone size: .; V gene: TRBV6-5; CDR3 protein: CASSSLATANTEAFF; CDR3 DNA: TGTGCCAGCAGCTCACTGGCTACAGCGAACACTGAAGCTTTCTTT
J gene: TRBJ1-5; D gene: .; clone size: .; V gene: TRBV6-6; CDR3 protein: CASSYSGGPNQPQHF; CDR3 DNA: TGTGCCAGCAGTTACAGTGGGGGCCCAAATCAGCCCCAGCATTTT
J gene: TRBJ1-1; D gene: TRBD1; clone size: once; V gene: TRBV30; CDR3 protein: CAWSVSPSAGGIGIRTEAFF; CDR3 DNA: TGTGCCTGGAGTGTATCCCCTAGTGCAGGGGGCATTGGTATTAGGACTGAAGCTTTCTTT
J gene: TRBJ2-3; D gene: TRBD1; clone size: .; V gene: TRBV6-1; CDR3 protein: CASSGNRGHRTDTQYF; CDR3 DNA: TGTGCCAGCAGTGGAAACAGGGGCCACCGCACAGATACGCAGTATTTT
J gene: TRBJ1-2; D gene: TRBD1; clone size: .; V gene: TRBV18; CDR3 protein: CASSPVQGESYGYTF; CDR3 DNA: TGTGCCAGCTCACCGGTCCAGGGGGAGAGCTATGGCTACACCTTC
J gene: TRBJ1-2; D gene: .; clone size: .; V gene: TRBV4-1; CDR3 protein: CASSPMSNYGYTF; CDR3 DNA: TGCGCCAGCAGCCCTATGTCTAACTATGGCTACACCTTC
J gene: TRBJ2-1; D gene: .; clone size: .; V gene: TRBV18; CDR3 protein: CASLGGSGNEQFF; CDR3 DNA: TGTGCCAGCCTCGGGGGATCGGGAAATGAGCAGTTCTTC
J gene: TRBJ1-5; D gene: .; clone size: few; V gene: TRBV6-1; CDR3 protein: CASSQMGERNQPQHF; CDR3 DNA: TGTGCCAGCAGCCAAATGGGGGAAAGAAATCAGCCCCAGCATTTT
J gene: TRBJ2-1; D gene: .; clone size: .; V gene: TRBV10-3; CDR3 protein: CAITAAQTYNEQFF; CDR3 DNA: TGTGCCATCACGGCAGCTCAAACCTACAATGAGCAGTTCTTC
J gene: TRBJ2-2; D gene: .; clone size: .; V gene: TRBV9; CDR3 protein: CASSVGGLTGELFF; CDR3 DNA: TGTGCCAGCAGCGTAGGCGGGCTCACCGGGGAGCTGTTTTTT
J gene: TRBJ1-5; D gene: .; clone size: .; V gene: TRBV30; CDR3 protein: CAWSVDFNQPQHF; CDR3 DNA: TGTGCCTGGAGTGTAGACTTTAATCAGCCCCAGCATTTT
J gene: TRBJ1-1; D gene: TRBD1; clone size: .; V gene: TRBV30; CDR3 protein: CAWSGGRTGVNTEAFF; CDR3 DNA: TGTGCCTGGAGTGGGGGCAGGACAGGCGTGAACACTGAAGCTTTCTTT
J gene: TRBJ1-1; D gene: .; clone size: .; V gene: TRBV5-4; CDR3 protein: CASSKGGGFTEAFF; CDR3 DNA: TGTGCCAGCAGCAAGGGGGGCGGGTTCACTGAAGCTTTCTTT
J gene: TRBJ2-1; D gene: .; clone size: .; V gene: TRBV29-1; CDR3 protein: CSVAVVGRSNEQFF; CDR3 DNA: TGCAGCGTTGCCGTAGTCGGGAGAAGTAATGAGCAGTTCTTC
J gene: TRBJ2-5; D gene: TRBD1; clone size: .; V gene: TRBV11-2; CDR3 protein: CASSLVGSGQGWQETQYF; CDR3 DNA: TGTGCCAGCAGCTTAGTCGGATCGGGACAGGGGTGGCAGGAGACCCAGTACTTC
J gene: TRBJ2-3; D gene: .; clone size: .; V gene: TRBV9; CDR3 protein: CASSVVGLSTDTQYF; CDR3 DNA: TGTGCCAGCAGCGTAGTGGGACTGAGCACAGATACGCAGTATTTT
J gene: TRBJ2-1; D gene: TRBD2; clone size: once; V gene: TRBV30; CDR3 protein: CATSGSYNEQFF; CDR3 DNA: TGTGCGACTAGCGGGAGCTACAATGAGCAGTTCTTC
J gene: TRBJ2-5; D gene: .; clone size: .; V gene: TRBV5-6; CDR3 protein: CASSLGGQVGGETQYF; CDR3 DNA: TGTGCCAGCAGCTTAGGCGGACAGGTGGGGGGGGAGACCCAGTACTTC
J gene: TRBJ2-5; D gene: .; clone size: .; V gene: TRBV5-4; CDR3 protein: CASSSGGPAETQYF; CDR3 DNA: TGTGCCAGCAGCTCCGGGGGCCCGGCAGAGACCCAGTACTTC
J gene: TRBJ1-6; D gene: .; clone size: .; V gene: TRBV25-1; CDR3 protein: CASSEARPIGNSPLHF; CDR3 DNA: TGTGCCAGCAGTGAAGCCAGGCCAATCGGGAATTCACCCCTCCACTTT
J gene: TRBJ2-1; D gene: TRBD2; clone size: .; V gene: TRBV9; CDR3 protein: CASGLAGETYNEQFF; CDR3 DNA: TGTGCCAGCGGGCTAGCGGGAGAAACCTACAATGAGCAGTTCTTC
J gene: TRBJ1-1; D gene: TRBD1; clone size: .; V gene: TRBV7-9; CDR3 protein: CASSPGQGNTEAFF; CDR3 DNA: TGTGCCAGCAGCCCAGGACAGGGGAACACTGAAGCTTTCTTT